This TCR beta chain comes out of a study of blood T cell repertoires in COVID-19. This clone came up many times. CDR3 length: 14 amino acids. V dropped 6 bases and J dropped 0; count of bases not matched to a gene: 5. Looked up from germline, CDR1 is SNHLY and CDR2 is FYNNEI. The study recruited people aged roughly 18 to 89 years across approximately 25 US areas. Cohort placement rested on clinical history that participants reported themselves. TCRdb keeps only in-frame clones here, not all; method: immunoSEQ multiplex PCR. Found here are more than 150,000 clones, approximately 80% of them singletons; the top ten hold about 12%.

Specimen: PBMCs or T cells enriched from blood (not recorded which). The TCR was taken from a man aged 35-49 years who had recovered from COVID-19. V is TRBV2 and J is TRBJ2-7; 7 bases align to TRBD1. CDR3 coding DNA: TGTGCCAGCAGGACCGGGACAGACTCCTACGAGCAGTACGTC. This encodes CASRTGTDSYEQYV.